A selection of T cell receptor beta chains follows, all from one sample in a study of T-cell reconstitution after alpha-beta-depleted transplantation in children. MiXCR, run by TCRdb on the PCR reads, gives a single entry per CDR3 protein. The repertoire holds 90,000 to 100,000 distinct CDR3 sequences, with more than 10% as singletons. The specimen comprised PBMCs from the stem cell graft donor, sampled from the stem cell graft. The receptor source for this set is a human donor who donated a stem cell graft to a child with inherited bone marrow failure. The CDR3 runs from the conserved cysteine through the conserved F or W. The order of the fields is D gene, J gene, clone size, V gene, CDR3 DNA, CDR3 protein. A D gene is named only where the DNA matches it firmly. Size values are once, few and many counts, or a class for expanded clones, and some rows have none.

d_gene: NA
j_gene: TRBJ1-4
abundance: many
v_gene: TRBV20-1
CDR3nt: TGCAGTGTTCGGGGCTTTGCCGAAAAACTGTTTTTT
CDR3aa: CSVRGFAEKLFF

d_gene: TRBD1
j_gene: TRBJ2-2
abundance: once
v_gene: TRBV6-2/TRBV6-3
CDR3nt: TGTGCCAGCAGTTGGGGACAGAGTGCGTCCGGGGAGCTGTTTTTT
CDR3aa: CASSWGQSASGELFF

d_gene: NA
j_gene: TRBJ2-3
abundance: many
v_gene: TRBV7-2
CDR3nt: TGTGCCAGCAGCTTAGCGAGTGGCGATACGCAGTATTTT
CDR3aa: CASSLASGDTQYF

d_gene: NA
j_gene: TRBJ2-3
abundance: few
v_gene: TRBV28
CDR3nt: TGTGCCACATCTTATAGGAAGGCAGATACGCAGTATTTT
CDR3aa: CATSYRKADTQYF

d_gene: NA
j_gene: TRBJ1-1
abundance: many
v_gene: TRBV7-2
CDR3nt: TGTGCCAGCAGCTTAATTTGGGGGCAGTGGGCTTTCTTT
CDR3aa: CASSLIWGQWAFF

d_gene: TRBD1
j_gene: TRBJ1-2
abundance: many
v_gene: TRBV5-1
CDR3nt: TGCGCCAGCAGCATACCGGGACAGGGGGCCAGTAACGAAACCCCTAACTATGGCTACACCTTC
CDR3aa: CASSIPGQGASNETPNYGYTF

d_gene: TRBD2
j_gene: TRBJ2-1
abundance: many
v_gene: TRBV6-2/TRBV6-3
CDR3nt: TGTGCCAGCATGCCTAGCGGGGGCTCGAGCTCCTACAATGAGCAGTTCTTC
CDR3aa: CASMPSGGSSSYNEQFF

d_gene: NA
j_gene: TRBJ2-1
abundance: many
v_gene: TRBV6-5
CDR3nt: TGTGCCAGCAGACCCATTGGGGTGATACAAAGCTCCTACAATGAGCAGTTCTTC
CDR3aa: CASRPIGVIQSSYNEQFF

d_gene: NA
j_gene: TRBJ1-6
abundance: many
v_gene: TRBV5-5
CDR3nt: TGTGCCAGCAGCTTCGGCGGGATAAGCTCCTATAATTCACCCCTCCACTTT
CDR3aa: CASSFGGISSYNSPLHF

d_gene: TRBD1
j_gene: TRBJ2-1
abundance: many
v_gene: TRBV27
CDR3nt: TGTGCCAGCAGTTCCCTCACCTACAGGGGAAATGAGCAGTTCTTC
CDR3aa: CASSSLTYRGNEQFF

d_gene: NA
j_gene: TRBJ2-1
abundance: many
v_gene: TRBV29-1
CDR3nt: TGCAGCGTTGATGAGGGCAGTGGTTTTGATAATGAGCAGTTCTTC
CDR3aa: CSVDEGSGFDNEQFF

d_gene: NA
j_gene: TRBJ2-5
abundance: many
v_gene: TRBV25-1
CDR3nt: TGTGCCAGCAGTGAATATGAGACCCAGTACTTC
CDR3aa: CASSEYETQYF

d_gene: NA
j_gene: TRBJ2-3
abundance: many
v_gene: TRBV3-1
CDR3nt: TGTGCCAGCAGCCGGGGGGGGGCAACAGATACGCAGTATTTT
CDR3aa: CASSRGGATDTQYF

d_gene: NA
j_gene: TRBJ2-2
abundance: many
v_gene: TRBV24-1
CDR3nt: TGTGCCACCAGTGTATCCGCGGGGACCGGGGAGCTGTTTTTT
CDR3aa: CATSVSAGTGELFF

d_gene: NA
j_gene: TRBJ2-3
abundance: many
v_gene: TRBV9
CDR3nt: TGTGCCAGCAGCCTACTCATCGGGGGCACAGATACGCAGTATTTT
CDR3aa: CASSLLIGGTDTQYF

d_gene: NA
j_gene: TRBJ1-2
abundance: many
v_gene: TRBV6-1
CDR3nt: TGTGCCAGCAGTGTCATAGCCGTTGGACGGTTTTATGGCTACACCTTC
CDR3aa: CASSVIAVGRFYGYTF

d_gene: NA
j_gene: TRBJ2-1
abundance: many
v_gene: TRBV7-9
CDR3nt: TGTGCCAGCAGCACGCAGTTCTTC
CDR3aa: CASSTQFF

d_gene: NA
j_gene: TRBJ1-6
abundance: many
v_gene: TRBV2
CDR3nt: TGTGCCAGCAGCGGGGTAGGGGGGGCCAATTCCCCCCTCCACTTT
CDR3aa: CASSGVGGANSPLHF

d_gene: TRBD2
j_gene: TRBJ2-3
abundance: many
v_gene: TRBV20-1
CDR3nt: TGCAGTGCTACCAGGACTAGCGGGAGGAGGGATACGCAGTATTTT
CDR3aa: CSATRTSGRRDTQYF

d_gene: TRBD2
j_gene: TRBJ2-7
abundance: NA
v_gene: TRBV7-2
CDR3nt: TGTGCCAGCAGACCCGGGACTAGCGGGAAGTTCCACGAGCAGTACTTC
CDR3aa: CASRPGTSGKFHEQYF

d_gene: NA
j_gene: TRBJ1-1
abundance: many
v_gene: TRBV20-1
CDR3nt: TGCAGTGCGAAGCGAGGGAGAATGAACACTGAAGCTTTCTTT
CDR3aa: CSAKRGRMNTEAFF

d_gene: TRBD1
j_gene: TRBJ1-5
abundance: few
v_gene: TRBV10-3
CDR3nt: TGTGCCATCAGTGAGCGCGGGACAGGGGGAGATCAGCCCCAGCATTTT
CDR3aa: CAISERGTGGDQPQHF

d_gene: NA
j_gene: TRBJ2-1
abundance: many
v_gene: TRBV27
CDR3nt: TGTGCCAGCAGTGGTTTCGTCTGGGGAGGGGGTTACAATGAGCAGTTCTTC
CDR3aa: CASSGFVWGGGYNEQFF

d_gene: TRBD2
j_gene: TRBJ2-3
abundance: many
v_gene: TRBV12-3/TRBV12-4
CDR3nt: TGTGCCAGCACACCGGGACTAGAGGCTGATACGCAGTATTTT
CDR3aa: CASTPGLEADTQYF

d_gene: NA
j_gene: TRBJ2-1
abundance: many
v_gene: TRBV25-1
CDR3nt: TGTGCCAGGGGGGCTAAGACTAGAGCATACAATGAGCAGTTCTTC
CDR3aa: CARGAKTRAYNEQFF

d_gene: NA
j_gene: TRBJ2-5
abundance: many
v_gene: TRBV5-1
CDR3nt: TGCGCCAGCAGCCGGATAGAGGGATTGGAGACCCAGTACTTC
CDR3aa: CASSRIEGLETQYF

d_gene: TRBD1
j_gene: TRBJ1-1
abundance: many
v_gene: TRBV20-1
CDR3nt: TGCAGTGCTCGACAGGGGGCGAGCACTGAAGCTTTCTTT
CDR3aa: CSARQGASTEAFF

d_gene: TRBD1
j_gene: TRBJ1-5
abundance: many
v_gene: TRBV10-3
CDR3nt: TGTGCCATCAGTCCAGGCGGCAGGGGGCCTGATCAGCCCCAGCATTTT
CDR3aa: CAISPGGRGPDQPQHF

d_gene: TRBD1
j_gene: TRBJ2-7
abundance: few
v_gene: TRBV7-6
CDR3nt: TGTGCCAGCAGCCACCCGGGACAGCTAAGGGAGCAGTACTTC
CDR3aa: CASSHPGQLREQYF

d_gene: TRBD1
j_gene: TRBJ1-5
abundance: many
v_gene: TRBV6-5
CDR3nt: TGTGCCAGCAGCCCACGGACGGGACAGGCTAGCAATCAGCCCCAGCATTTT
CDR3aa: CASSPRTGQASNQPQHF

d_gene: NA
j_gene: TRBJ1-5
abundance: NA
v_gene: TRBV12-5
CDR3nt: TGTGCTAGTACCGGACAACTAGCAAGGGCCCAGCATTTT
CDR3aa: CASTGQLARAQHF

d_gene: NA
j_gene: TRBJ2-7
abundance: many
v_gene: TRBV6-5
CDR3nt: TGTGCCAGCAAGGTGGGGGGCGTAGGGTTTGATCTGAGCTCCTACGAGCAGTACTTC
CDR3aa: CASKVGGVGFDLSSYEQYF

d_gene: NA
j_gene: TRBJ1-4
abundance: NA
v_gene: TRBV5-1
CDR3nt: TGCGCCAGCGGCGTCGGGGCCGCGAATGAAAAACTGTTTTTT
CDR3aa: CASGVGAANEKLFF

d_gene: TRBD2
j_gene: TRBJ2-1
abundance: many
v_gene: TRBV29-1
CDR3nt: TGCAGCGTCGATACTAGCGGCCCCTACAATGAGCAGTTCTTC
CDR3aa: CSVDTSGPYNEQFF

d_gene: TRBD1
j_gene: TRBJ2-1
abundance: many
v_gene: TRBV12-3/TRBV12-4
CDR3nt: TGTGCCAGCAGTTGGACAGGGAGTTACAATGAGCAGTTCTTC
CDR3aa: CASSWTGSYNEQFF

d_gene: TRBD1
j_gene: TRBJ2-7
abundance: NA
v_gene: TRBV5-6
CDR3nt: TGTGCCAGCAGCTTATTCGGGCCCCCCTCCGGGACAGGGTTCGACGAGCAGTACTTC
CDR3aa: CASSLFGPPSGTGFDEQYF

d_gene: NA
j_gene: TRBJ2-1
abundance: NA
v_gene: TRBV5-4
CDR3nt: TGTGCCAGCAGCTCCGCCGGCGAGCAGTTCTTC
CDR3aa: CASSSAGEQFF

d_gene: NA
j_gene: TRBJ2-2
abundance: NA
v_gene: TRBV7-3
CDR3nt: TGTGCCAGCAGCAAACAGGGTAACACCGGGGAGCTGTTTTTT
CDR3aa: CASSKQGNTGELFF

d_gene: NA
j_gene: TRBJ2-2
abundance: many
v_gene: TRBV2
CDR3nt: TGTGCCAGCAGGATAAACACCGGGGAGCTGTTTTTT
CDR3aa: CASRINTGELFF

d_gene: NA
j_gene: TRBJ2-3
abundance: few
v_gene: TRBV28
CDR3nt: TGTGCCAGCAGTCCATTGCGCACAGATACGCAGTATTTT
CDR3aa: CASSPLRTDTQYF

d_gene: TRBD1
j_gene: TRBJ1-1
abundance: many
v_gene: TRBV6-4
CDR3nt: TGTGCCAGCAGAGTCTTCCATACAGGGACAGGGGGCTTGGACACTGAAGCTTTCTTT
CDR3aa: CASRVFHTGTGGLDTEAFF

d_gene: NA
j_gene: TRBJ1-3
abundance: many
v_gene: TRBV7-8
CDR3nt: TGTGCCAGCAGCTTAGACCCGGAAGGCAGTGGAAACACCATATATTTT
CDR3aa: CASSLDPEGSGNTIYF